This TCR beta chain was sequenced during a study of early T cells in non-severe SARS-CoV-2 infection (dated by TCRdb to about 2021). Study-level background: TCR sequencing used bulk RNA from unsorted whole blood, so alpha and beta chains could not be paired. Broad study findings and their caveats: Matching against VDJdb was skewed toward anti-spike CD8 responses, likely underestimated virus-specific expansions, and missed private and CD4 specificities.

The CDR3 has 11 amino acids, counting the end cysteine and phenylalanine. Of the read, only the CDR3 DNA is kept; its 33 bases are in frame from base 1. Per the germline V gene (reference sequence), DFQATT is the CDR1 and SNEGSKA is the CDR2. V is pared back by 5 bases and J by 6 bases, with 11 bases lying between the germline termini. Ten or more counts support this clonotype. No cognate antigen has been identified for it. Per-base quality was not reported, and no clone a single base away is much larger than it. This was a case-control study nested in a cohort of healthcare workers in London, UK, who had nasopharyngeal swab PCR tests and blood samples taken every week. Healthcare workers were recruited between 23 and 31 March 2020, during the week of the UK lockdown, and were followed weekly for up to roughly 15 weeks. Library generation was performed with 5' RACE. The listed sequencing device is NextSeq 500. Unique molecular identifiers were attached to individual cDNA molecules in the TCR library protocol so that sequencing error and PCR bias could be corrected. TCR alpha and beta chains were both sequenced, and the abundances of alpha and beta sequences in each sample were closely correlated with each other. Under the source paper's analysis protocol: Decombinator V4 was used to annotate the V gene, J gene and CDR3 of the TCR sequences. Expanded TCRs were defined as changing significantly between any two time points under a Poisson model with p below 0.0001. TCR abundances were normalised to the total number of TCRs sequenced per sample and expressed as counts per million. MAIT TCRs were defined by TRAV1-2 paired with TRAJ12, TRAJ20 or TRAJ33, and iNKT TCRs by TRAV10 paired with TRAJ18. A search of VDJdb, accessed on 1 November 2021, was run for TCRs annotated to CMV, EBV and SARS-CoV-2, with TCRs annotated for multiple antigens excluded. In-frame beta chains were kept once TCRdb had trimmed the public reads at Q25 with fastp and called clones with MiXCR. Every entry covers one CDR3 protein and lists the most common genes and DNA from its rows. The V and J calls and clone size come from TCRdb's table, not from the authors' own analysis. The sample yields over 55,000 distinct CDR3 sequences; about 8% were counted once. The ten largest clonotypes hold 3% to 4% of the sample.

Sequencing was carried out using whole blood. This TCR came from an adult who was a healthcare worker with PCR-confirmed SARS-CoV-2 infection or an uninfected control (not recorded which). This chain is built from TRBV20-1 and TRBJ2-7, with the D gene not confidently named. The encoded CDR3 is CSAAQVSEQYF. The DNA sequence follows: TGCAGTGCTGCGCAGGTCTCCGAGCAGTACTTC.